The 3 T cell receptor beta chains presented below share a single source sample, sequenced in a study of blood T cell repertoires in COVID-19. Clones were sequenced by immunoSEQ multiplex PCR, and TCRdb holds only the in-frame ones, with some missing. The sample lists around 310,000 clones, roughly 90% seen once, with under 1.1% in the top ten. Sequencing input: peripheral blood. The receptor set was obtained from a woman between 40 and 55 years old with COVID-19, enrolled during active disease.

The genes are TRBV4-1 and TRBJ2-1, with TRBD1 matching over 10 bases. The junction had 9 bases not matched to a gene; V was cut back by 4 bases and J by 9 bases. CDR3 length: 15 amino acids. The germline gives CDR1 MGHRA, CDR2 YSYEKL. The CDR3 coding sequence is TGCGCCAGCAGCCCTGGACAGGGGGTAGTAAGTGAGCAGTTCTTC. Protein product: CASSPGQGVVSEQFF.

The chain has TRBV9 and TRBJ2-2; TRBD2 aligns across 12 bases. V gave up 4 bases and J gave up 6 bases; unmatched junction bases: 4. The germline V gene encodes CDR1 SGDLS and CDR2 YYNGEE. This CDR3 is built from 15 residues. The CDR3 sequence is CASSPTSGGAGELFF. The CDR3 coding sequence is TGTGCCAGCAGCCCGACTAGCGGGGGCGCCGGGGAGCTGTTTTTT.

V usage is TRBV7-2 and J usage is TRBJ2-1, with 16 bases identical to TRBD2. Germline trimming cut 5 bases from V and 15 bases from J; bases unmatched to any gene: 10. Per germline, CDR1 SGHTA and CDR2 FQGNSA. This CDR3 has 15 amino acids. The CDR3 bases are TGTGCCAGCAGCCCAACCGGGACTAGCGGGGGGGCCCCGTTCTTC. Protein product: CASSPTGTSGGAPFF.